This TCR beta chain was profiled in a study of blood T cell repertoires in COVID-19. The CDR3 is 14 amino acids. Germline lookup yields CDR1 LGHDT and CDR2 YNNKEL (reference sequence). Trimming pared 4 bases from V and 2 bases from J, leaving 9 bases between. Using immunoSEQ multiplex PCR, the repertoire was profiled, and TCRdb retains in-frame clones only, with some absent. The table lists about 52,000 clones, approximately 89% of them singletons. The genes are TRBV3-1 (or the pseudogene TRBV3-2) and TRBJ2-1; a weak D match, TRBD1 (5 bases). This sequence originates from a human donor in a cohort sampled during active COVID-19. What was sequenced was peripheral blood. The CDR3 region is CASSPQGPYNEQFF. CDR3 bases: TGTGCCAGCAGCCCTCAGGGCCCCTACAATGAGCAGTTCTTC.